This entry features one T cell receptor (beta chain) sequence. Its antigen is still unknown. The sample originates from a study of brain metastases from non-small cell lung cancer. Notes on the study in general: Compared with their matched primary tumors, roughly 67% of brain metastases showed expanded T-cell clones. Paired brain metastases and primary tumors largely shared TCR repertoires.

Here immunoSEQ multiplex PCR was the method, and the copy in TCRdb shows in-frame clones only, minus some. The sample contains 400 or so clones, just under 85% of which appear only once. The CDR3 is made up of 14 amino acids. Trimming took 7 bases from V and 1 from J, leaving 16 bases between them. Germline V gene lookup returns CDR1 GTSNPN and CDR2 SVGIG (reference sequence). This clonotype originated in a donor aged 40 or over with non-small cell lung cancer. V and J are TRBV30 and TRBJ1-1, with a tentative D call TRBD1 (5 bases). Sequencing was done on a sample of tissue from a brain metastasis. CDR3 bases: TGTGCCTTAGAGTGGCAGGGACCGAACACTGAAGCTTTCTTT. It is translated as CALEWQGPNTEAFF. Based on the CDR3 plus reference TRBV30 and TRBJ1-1, the full variable domain is SQTIHQWPATLVQPVGSPLSLECTVEGTSNPNLYWYRQAAGRGLQLLFYSVGIGQISSEVPQNLSASRPQDRQFILSSKKLLLSDSGFYLCALEWQGPNTEAFFGQGTRLTVV.